The T cell receptor beta chain under discussion was sequenced for a study of beta chain features in type 1 diabetes. Expressed TCRB transcripts were sequenced because the isolated RNA had all been reverse transcribed beforehand. The table came from immunoSEQ multiplex PCR; TCRdb's copy has only in-frame clones and leaves some out. The sample consists of hundreds of thousands of clones, roughly 13% of them appearing once. For this clone: Its cognate antigen is unknown.

Germline V CDR1 and CDR2: LNHDA, SQIVND (reference sequence). This CDR3 is built from 14 residues. V was pared by 5 bases and J by 4 bases, with 14 bases between. Study findings and constraints: Within each of all four CD4+ subsets, Type 1 diabetes patients had TCRB CDR3s that were moderately but significantly shorter. The similarity of naive, central memory and Treg TCRB repertoires appeared greater among patients than among healthy donors. The study notes PCR might favor shorter templates equally in patients and controls.

The source is a woman aged 18-35 years with type 1 diabetes. This chain links TRBV19 with TRBJ2-5, with D possibly matching TRBD1 (5 bases). The sequenced material came from naive CD4+ T cells from blood. The CDR3 nucleotides are TGTGCCAGTAGTCCCCAGGGATGGGGAGAGACCCAGTACTTC. Protein: CASSPQGWGETQYF.